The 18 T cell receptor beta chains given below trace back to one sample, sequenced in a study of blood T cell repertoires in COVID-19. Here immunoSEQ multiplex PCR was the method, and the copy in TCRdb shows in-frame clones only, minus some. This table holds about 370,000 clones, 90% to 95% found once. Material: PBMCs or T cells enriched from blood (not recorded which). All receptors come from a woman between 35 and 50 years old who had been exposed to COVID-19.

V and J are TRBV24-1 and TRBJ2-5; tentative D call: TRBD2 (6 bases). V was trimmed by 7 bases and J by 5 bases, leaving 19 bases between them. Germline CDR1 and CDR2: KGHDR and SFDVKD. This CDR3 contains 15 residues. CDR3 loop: CATSATGVPMETQYF. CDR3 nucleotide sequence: TGTGCCACCAGCGCCACGGGAGTCCCCATGGAGACCCAGTACTTC.

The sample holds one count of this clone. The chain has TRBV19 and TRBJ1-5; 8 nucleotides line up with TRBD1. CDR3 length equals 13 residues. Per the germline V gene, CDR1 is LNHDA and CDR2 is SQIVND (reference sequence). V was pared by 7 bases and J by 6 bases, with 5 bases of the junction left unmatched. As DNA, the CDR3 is TGTGCCAGTACACTCCAGGGGGCTCAGCCCCAGCATTTT. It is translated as CASTLQGAQPQHF.

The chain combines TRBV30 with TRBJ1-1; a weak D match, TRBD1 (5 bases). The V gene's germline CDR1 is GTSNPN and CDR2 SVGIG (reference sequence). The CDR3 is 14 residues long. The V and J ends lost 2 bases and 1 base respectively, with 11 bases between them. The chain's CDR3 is CAWSQGQGNTEAFF. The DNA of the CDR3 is TGTGCCTGGAGTCAAGGGCAGGGGAACACTGAAGCTTTCTTT.

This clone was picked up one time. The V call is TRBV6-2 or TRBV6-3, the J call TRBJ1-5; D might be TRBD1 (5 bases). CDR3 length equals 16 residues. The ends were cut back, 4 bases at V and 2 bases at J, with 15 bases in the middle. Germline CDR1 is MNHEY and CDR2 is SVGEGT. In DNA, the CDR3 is TGTGCCAGCAGTTTTACCCAGGGCAGCGGCAATCAGCCCCAGCATTTT. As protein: CASSFTQGSGNQPQHF.

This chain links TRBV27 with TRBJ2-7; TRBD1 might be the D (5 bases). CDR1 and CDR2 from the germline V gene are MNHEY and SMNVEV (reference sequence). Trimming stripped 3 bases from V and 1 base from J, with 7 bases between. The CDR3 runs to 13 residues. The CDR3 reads CASSLAGSYEQYF. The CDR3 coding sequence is TGTGCCAGCAGTTTGGCAGGGTCCTACGAGCAGTACTTC.

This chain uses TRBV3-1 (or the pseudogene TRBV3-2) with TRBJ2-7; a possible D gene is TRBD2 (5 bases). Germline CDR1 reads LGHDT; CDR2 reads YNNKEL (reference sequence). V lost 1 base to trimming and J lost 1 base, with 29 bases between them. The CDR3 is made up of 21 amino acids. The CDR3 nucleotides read TGTGCCAGCAGCCAAGTATCTGGCGCCGCCCTCACGGGAAGGGTATCCTACGAGCAGTACTTC. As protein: CASSQVSGAALTGRVSYEQYF.

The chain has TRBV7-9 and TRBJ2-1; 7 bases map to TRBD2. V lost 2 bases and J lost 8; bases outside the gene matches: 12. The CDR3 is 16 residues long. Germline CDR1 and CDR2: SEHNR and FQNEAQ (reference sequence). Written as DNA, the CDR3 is TGTGCCAGCAGCTTAATTAGTTGGGGGAGGGGCGATGAGCAGTTCTTC. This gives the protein CASSLISWGRGDEQFF.

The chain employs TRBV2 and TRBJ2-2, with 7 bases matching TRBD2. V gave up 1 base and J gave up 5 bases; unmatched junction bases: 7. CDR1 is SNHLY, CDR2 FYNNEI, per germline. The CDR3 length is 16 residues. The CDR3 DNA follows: TGTGCCAGCAGTGAAGACGCGGGAGTAATTACCGGGGAGCTGTTTTTT. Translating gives CASSEDAGVITGELFF.

DNA for the CDR3: TGTGCCAGCAGTTTAAACGGCCAAGAGACCCAGTACTTC. As protein: CASSLNGQETQYF. The chain carries TRBV12-3 or TRBV12-4 and TRBJ2-5; the D is unclear. V shed 2 bases and J shed 1 base, with 5 bases lying between them. This CDR3 has 13 amino acids.

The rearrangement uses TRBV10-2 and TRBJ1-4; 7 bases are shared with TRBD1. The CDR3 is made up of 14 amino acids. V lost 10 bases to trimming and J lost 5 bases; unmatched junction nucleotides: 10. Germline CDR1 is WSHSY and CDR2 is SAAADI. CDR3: CATKQGFQNEKLFF. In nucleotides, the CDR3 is TGCGCCACCAAACAGGGGTTCCAAAATGAAAAACTGTTTTTT.

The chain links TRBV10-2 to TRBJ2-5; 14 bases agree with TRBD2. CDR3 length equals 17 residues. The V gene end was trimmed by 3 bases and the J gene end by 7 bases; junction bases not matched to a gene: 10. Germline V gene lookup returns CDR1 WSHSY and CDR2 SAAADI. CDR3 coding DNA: TGCGCCAGCAGTGATCTCATCGGGACTAGCGGGGGTAGGACCCAGTACTTC. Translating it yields CASSDLIGTSGGRTQYF.

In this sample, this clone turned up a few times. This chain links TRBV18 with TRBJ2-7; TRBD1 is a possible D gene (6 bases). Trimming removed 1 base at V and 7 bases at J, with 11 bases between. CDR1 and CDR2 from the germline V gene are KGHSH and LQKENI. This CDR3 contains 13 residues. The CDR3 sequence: CASSPRGQREQYF. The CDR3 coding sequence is TGTGCCAGCTCACCACGGGGGCAAAGGGAGCAGTACTTC.

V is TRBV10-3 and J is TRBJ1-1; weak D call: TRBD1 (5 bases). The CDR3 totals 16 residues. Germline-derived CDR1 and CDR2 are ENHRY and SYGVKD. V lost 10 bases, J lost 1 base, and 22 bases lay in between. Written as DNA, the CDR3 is TGTGCCACCCACGGGCAGACACGAACAGGGAACACTGAAGCTTTCTTT. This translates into CATHGQTRTGNTEAFF.

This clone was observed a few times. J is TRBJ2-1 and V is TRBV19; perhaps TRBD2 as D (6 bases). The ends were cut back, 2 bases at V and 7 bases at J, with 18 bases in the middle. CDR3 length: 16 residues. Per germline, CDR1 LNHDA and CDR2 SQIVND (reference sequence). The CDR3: CASSIRVLTGANEQFF. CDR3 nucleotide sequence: TGTGCCAGTAGTATAAGGGTCCTTACGGGAGCTAATGAGCAGTTCTTC.

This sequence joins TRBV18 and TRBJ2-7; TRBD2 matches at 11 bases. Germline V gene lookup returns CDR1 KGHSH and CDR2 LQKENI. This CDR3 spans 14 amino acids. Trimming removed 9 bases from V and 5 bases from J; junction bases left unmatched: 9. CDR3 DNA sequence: TGTGCCAGTCGTACTAGCGGGAGCATCCACGAGCAGTACTTC. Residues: CASRTSGSIHEQYF.

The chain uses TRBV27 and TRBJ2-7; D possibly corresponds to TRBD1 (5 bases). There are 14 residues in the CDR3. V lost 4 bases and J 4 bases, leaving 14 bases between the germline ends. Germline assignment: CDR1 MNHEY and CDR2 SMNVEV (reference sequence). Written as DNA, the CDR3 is TGTGCCAGCAGTTCACTTTCGACAGCTTACGAGCAGTACTTC. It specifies CASSSLSTAYEQYF.

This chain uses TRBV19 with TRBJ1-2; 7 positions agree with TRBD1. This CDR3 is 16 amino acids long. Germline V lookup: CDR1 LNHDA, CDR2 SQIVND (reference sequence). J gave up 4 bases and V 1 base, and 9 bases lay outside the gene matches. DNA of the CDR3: TGTGCCAGTAGTATAGTATCGGCAGGGGGTATCTATGGCTACACCTTC. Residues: CASSIVSAGGIYGYTF.

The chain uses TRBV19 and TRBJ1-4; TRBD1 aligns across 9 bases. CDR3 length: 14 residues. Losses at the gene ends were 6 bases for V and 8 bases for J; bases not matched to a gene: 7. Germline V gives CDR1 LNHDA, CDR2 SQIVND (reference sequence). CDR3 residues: CASRNRGREEKLFF. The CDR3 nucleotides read TGTGCCAGTAGGAACAGGGGGCGGGAGGAAAAACTGTTTTTT.